Below, one T cell receptor beta chain is given with its context. This entry is derived from a study of cytomegalovirus exposure and HLA in healthy donors. The CDR3 loop spans 13 amino acids. CDR1 SGHAT and CDR2 FQNNGV come from the germline V gene. The V and J ends lost 2 bases and 2 bases respectively, with 6 bases between them. 60 Vbeta and 13 Jbeta primers were used in PCR. Assay used: immunoSEQ multiplex PCR; TCRdb lists only in-frame clones, some missing. This table holds around 33,000 clones. This chain uses TRBV11-2 with TRBJ1-2; D unresolved. The origin of this receptor is a man aged 35-49 years in good health and CMV-seronegative. The sequenced material came from PBMCs. CDR3 sequence: CASSLTENYGYTF. CDR3 in DNA: TGTGCCAGCAGCTTAACAGAGAACTATGGCTACACCTTC.